The rows below give T cell receptor beta chains drawn from one sample of a study of Graves' ophthalmopathy and Graves' hyperthyroidism. One entry per CDR3 protein, called by TCRdb with MiXCR from the multiplex PCR reads. The table lists hundreds of thousands of distinct CDR3 sequences, roughly 41% of them singletons. Source material: peripheral blood. Receptor source: an adult man with Graves' ophthalmopathy. Both conserved end residues are part of each CDR3. The order of the fields is J gene, D gene, V gene, clone size, CDR3 DNA, CDR3 protein. The D gene is left open where the match is weak. Rows may omit the clone size; those that give it use once, few, many or a size class.

>TRBJ2-7|TRBD1|TRBV7-2|.
TGTGCCAGCAGCTCTATCCGGGACAGGGGGCCCGACGAGCAGTACTTC
CASSSIRDRGPDEQYF
>TRBJ1-6|.|TRBV14|.
TGTGCCAGCAGCCAGACCCCCCACTTT
CASSQTPHF
>TRBJ2-7|TRBD2|TRBV10-3|.
TGTACCAGCAGCCCATGGGAGCGGGAGGGTTACGAGCAGTACTTC
CTSSPWEREGYEQYF
>TRBJ1-2|.|TRBV25-1|.
TGTGCCAGCAGCACCCTGACACCGTCAACTAACTATGGCTACACCTTC
CASSTLTPSTNYGYTF
>TRBJ2-3|TRBD2|TRBV2|once
TGTGCCAGCAGACCAATACTAGCGACAGATACGCAGTATTTT
CASRPILATDTQYF
>TRBJ1-1|.|TRBV2|.
TGTGCCAGCAGCACGAAAGTGCGGGACGGAAACACTGAAGCTTTCTTT
CASSTKVRDGNTEAFF
>TRBJ1-5|TRBD1|TRBV6-5|many
TGTGCCAGCAGACGGGACAGGAGCCAGCCCCAGCATTTT
CASRRDRSQPQHF
>TRBJ2-5|TRBD2|TRBV7-2|few
TGTGCCAGCAGTCAGACTAGCGGGGGAATCCAAGAGACCCAGTACTTC
CASSQTSGGIQETQYF
>TRBJ1-1|.|TRBV19|.
TGTGCCTGGAGTAAGAACACTGAAGCTTTCTTT
CAWSKNTEAFF
>TRBJ1-2|TRBD1|TRBV29-1|.
TGCAGCGTTGCGGACAGGCCAACCATGGGTGGCTACACCTTC
CSVADRPTMGGYTF
>TRBJ2-2|TRBD1|TRBV5-4|few
TGTGCCAGCAGCCAAGAAGGGGGCACTTCGGGGCTAGGGGAGCTGTTTTTT
CASSQEGGTSGLGELFF
>TRBJ1-6|.|TRBV19|many
TGTGCCAGTAGTATAGGGGCCTCTTCACCCCTCCACTTT
CASSIGASSPLHF
>TRBJ1-2|.|TRBV10-1|many
TGCGCCAGCAACCCGTTGGACGGTGGCTACACCTTC
CASNPLDGGYTF
>TRBJ1-1|.|TRBV11-2|few
TGTGCCAGCAGCTTAGAGCTACGAGGGCCCAACACTGAAGCTTTCTTT
CASSLELRGPNTEAFF
>TRBJ2-5|TRBD1|TRBV25-1|.
TGTGCCAGCAGCTCACCTTCGACAGGGGGCAGGGAGACCCAGTACTTC
CASSSPSTGGRETQYF
>TRBJ1-2|TRBD1|TRBV9|many
TGTGCCAGCAGCGCCGGGACAGGGACTAGGGTTGTGGGGGGCTACACCTTC
CASSAGTGTRVVGGYTF